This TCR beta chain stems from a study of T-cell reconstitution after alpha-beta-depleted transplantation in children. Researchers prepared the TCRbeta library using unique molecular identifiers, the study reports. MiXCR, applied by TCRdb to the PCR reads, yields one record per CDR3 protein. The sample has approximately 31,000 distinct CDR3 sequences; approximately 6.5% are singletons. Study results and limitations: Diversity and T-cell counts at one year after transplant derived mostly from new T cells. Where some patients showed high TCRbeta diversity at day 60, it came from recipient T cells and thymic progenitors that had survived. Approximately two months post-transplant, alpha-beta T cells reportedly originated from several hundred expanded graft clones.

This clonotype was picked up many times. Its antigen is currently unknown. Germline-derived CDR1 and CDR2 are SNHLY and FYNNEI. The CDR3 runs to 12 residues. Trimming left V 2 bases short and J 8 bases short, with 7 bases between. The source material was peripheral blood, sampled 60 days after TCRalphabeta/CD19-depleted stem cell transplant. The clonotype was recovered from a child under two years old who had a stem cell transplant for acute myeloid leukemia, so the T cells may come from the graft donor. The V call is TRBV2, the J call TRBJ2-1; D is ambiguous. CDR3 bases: TGTGCCAGCAGTGAACCTCTCGATGAGCAGTTCTTC. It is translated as CASSEPLDEQFF. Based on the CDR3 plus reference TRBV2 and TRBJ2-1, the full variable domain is EPEVTQTPSHQVTQMGQEVILRCVPISNHLYFYWYRQILGQKVEFLVSFYNNEISEKSEIFDDQFSVERPDGSNFTLKIRSTKLEDSAMYFCASSEPLDEQFFGPGTRLTVL.